Described below is a single T cell receptor beta chain sequence and its context. The antigen is not known. This record belongs to a study of a mutant IDH1 vaccine in newly diagnosed glioma. The wider study: Prior therapy was radiotherapy, temozolomide, or both; most received both.

With 6 bases removed from V and 2 bases from J, the gap between germline ends came to 10 bases. The length of the CDR3 is 13 residues. CDR1 and CDR2 (germline): MNHEY, SVGAGI. Repertoires were generated with immunoSEQ multiplex PCR, while TCRdb's copy carries only in-frame clones and drops some. The table lists about 52,000 clones, 70% to 85% of them singletons. Time point noted: week 47, end of study. Doses consisted of 300 ug of mutant IDH1 20-mer peptide each, paired with topical imiquimod. The sample consisted of PBMCs, taken from a glioma patient whose treatment included an IDH1 peptide vaccine. The genes are TRBV6-5 and TRBJ2-5; no clear D gene. The source is a woman aged 40 to 50 with glioma. Some clones in this sample may be carry-over from other donors' samples. The CDR3 DNA follows: TGTGCCAGCAGCCCGAACGGTCAAGAGACCCAGTACTTC. Protein sequence: CASSPNGQETQYF.